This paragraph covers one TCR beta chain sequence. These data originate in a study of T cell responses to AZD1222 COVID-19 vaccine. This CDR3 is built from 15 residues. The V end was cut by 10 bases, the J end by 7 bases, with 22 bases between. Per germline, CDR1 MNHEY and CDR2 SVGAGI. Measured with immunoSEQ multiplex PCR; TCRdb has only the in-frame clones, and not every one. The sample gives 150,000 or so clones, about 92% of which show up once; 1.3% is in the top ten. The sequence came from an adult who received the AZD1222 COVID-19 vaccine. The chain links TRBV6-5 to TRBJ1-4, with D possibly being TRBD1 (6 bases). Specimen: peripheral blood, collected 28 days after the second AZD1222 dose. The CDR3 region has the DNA TGTGCCACCTTAGGACGGGGGGCGCAGAGTGAAAAACTGTTTTTT. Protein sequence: CATLGRGAQSEKLFF.